This TCR beta chain was sequenced during a study of T cell responses to AZD1222 COVID-19 vaccine. Study background: Pooling of second doses given at about 4 or about 12 weeks was done.

Using immunoSEQ multiplex PCR, the repertoire was profiled, and TCRdb retains in-frame clones only, with some absent. Here the sample spans about 84,000 clones, 87% being singletons. The germline V gene has CDR1 GTSNPN and CDR2 SVGIG (reference sequence). The CDR3 has 13 amino acids. V gave up 1 base and J gave up 2 bases; unmatched junction bases: 0. Points from the study as a whole: Every sample of the repertoires postdated the peak T cell response.

This clone is a singleton in its sample. Its antigen remains unidentified. The source was peripheral blood, collected on day 0 of AZD1222 vaccination. This chain connects TRBV30 to TRBJ1-2; 8 nucleotides agree with TRBD1. The sequence was obtained from an adult in good health. Here the CDR3 DNA reads TGTGCCTGGAGTGGACAGGGGAACTATGGCTACACCTTC. It specifies CAWSGQGNYGYTF.